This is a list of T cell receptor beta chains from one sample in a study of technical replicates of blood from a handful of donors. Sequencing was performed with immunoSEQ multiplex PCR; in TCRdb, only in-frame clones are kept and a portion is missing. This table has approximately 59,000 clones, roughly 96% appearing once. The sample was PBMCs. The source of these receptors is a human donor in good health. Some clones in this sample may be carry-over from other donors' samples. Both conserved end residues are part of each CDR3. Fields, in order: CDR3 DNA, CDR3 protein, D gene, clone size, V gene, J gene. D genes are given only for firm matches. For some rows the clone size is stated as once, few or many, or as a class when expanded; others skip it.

CDR3nt: TGCGCCAGCAGGTCCGGGACACCATTCCTCCCTGAGGGCTACACCTTC
CDR3aa: CASRSGTPFLPEGYTF
d_gene: NA
abundance: NA
v_gene: TRBV5-1
j_gene: TRBJ1-2

CDR3nt: TGCGCCAGCAGCCAAGCTTTGGCCACTGAAGCTTTCTTT
CDR3aa: CASSQALATEAFF
d_gene: NA
abundance: NA
v_gene: TRBV4-1
j_gene: TRBJ1-1

CDR3nt: TGCGCCAGCAGCTTTCTGGAGGGCTCGAACACTGAAGCTTTCTTT
CDR3aa: CASSFLEGSNTEAFF
d_gene: NA
abundance: NA
v_gene: TRBV5-1
j_gene: TRBJ1-1

CDR3nt: TGCAGCGTTGTACCAGGGTTGAACACTGAAGCTTTCTTT
CDR3aa: CSVVPGLNTEAFF
d_gene: NA
abundance: NA
v_gene: TRBV29-1
j_gene: TRBJ1-1

CDR3nt: TGTGCCAGCAGCTTAATTGGGACTAGCGGGGCGCAAGAGACCCAGTACTTC
CDR3aa: CASSLIGTSGAQETQYF
d_gene: TRBD2
abundance: NA
v_gene: TRBV7-3
j_gene: TRBJ2-5

CDR3nt: TGTGCCAGCAAGGCGGGAGGGGGTCATACCGGGGAGCTGTTTTTT
CDR3aa: CASKAGGGHTGELFF
d_gene: TRBD2
abundance: NA
v_gene: TRBV6-1
j_gene: TRBJ2-2

CDR3nt: TGTGCCAGCAGCCCTGGCAGGGGTCCACCCGTTAATGAAAAACTGTTTTTT
CDR3aa: CASSPGRGPPVNEKLFF
d_gene: NA
abundance: NA
v_gene: TRBV7-2
j_gene: TRBJ1-4

CDR3nt: TGCGCCAGCAGCCCCCAAGCCGGGACTAGCCTGGAGCAGTACTTC
CDR3aa: CASSPQAGTSLEQYF
d_gene: TRBD2
abundance: NA
v_gene: TRBV4-1
j_gene: TRBJ2-7

CDR3nt: TGTGCCAGCACTTGGGGAGGGGGATACACTGAAGCTTTCTTT
CDR3aa: CASTWGGGYTEAFF
d_gene: NA
abundance: once
v_gene: TRBV7-9
j_gene: TRBJ1-1

CDR3nt: TGTGCCAGTAAAGGACAGGGCAATGGAGCCCAGCATTTT
CDR3aa: CASKGQGNGAQHF
d_gene: TRBD1
abundance: NA
v_gene: TRBV19
j_gene: TRBJ1-5

CDR3nt: TGTGCCAGTAGAGGGACTAGCGGGGGTTCTAGCACAGATACGCAGTATTTT
CDR3aa: CASRGTSGGSSTDTQYF
d_gene: TRBD2
abundance: NA
v_gene: TRBV19
j_gene: TRBJ2-3

CDR3nt: TGTGCCAGCAGCTACACAGGGGGAAACACTGAAGCTTTCTTT
CDR3aa: CASSYTGGNTEAFF
d_gene: TRBD1
abundance: NA
v_gene: TRBV5-5
j_gene: TRBJ1-1

CDR3nt: TGTGCCAGCAGCTTAGAGCAGGGTGTTTCACCCCTCCACTTT
CDR3aa: CASSLEQGVSPLHF
d_gene: NA
abundance: NA
v_gene: TRBV7-8
j_gene: TRBJ1-6

CDR3nt: TGCAGCGTTGAGGGGAGCACCGGGGAGCTGTTTTTT
CDR3aa: CSVEGSTGELFF
d_gene: NA
abundance: NA
v_gene: TRBV29-1
j_gene: TRBJ2-2

CDR3nt: TGTGCCAGCAGTTTACTTAATTCACCCCTCCACTTT
CDR3aa: CASSLLNSPLHF
d_gene: NA
abundance: NA
v_gene: TRBV27
j_gene: TRBJ1-6

CDR3nt: TGCAGCGTTCGACAGGGGCACACCGACGGGGAGCTGTTTTTT
CDR3aa: CSVRQGHTDGELFF
d_gene: TRBD1
abundance: NA
v_gene: TRBV29-1
j_gene: TRBJ2-2

CDR3nt: TGTGCCAGCAGCCTCCAGGGCAACTCTGGAAACACCATATATTTT
CDR3aa: CASSLQGNSGNTIYF
d_gene: NA
abundance: NA
v_gene: TRBV6-5
j_gene: TRBJ1-3

CDR3nt: TGTGCTAGTGCCGTCGGCGGGGCAGGTAATTCACCCCTCCACTTT
CDR3aa: CASAVGGAGNSPLHF
d_gene: NA
abundance: NA
v_gene: TRBV12-5
j_gene: TRBJ1-6

CDR3nt: TGTGCCGCCTCCGGGAGGGCCTTCACCGGGGAGCTGTTTTTT
CDR3aa: CAASGRAFTGELFF
d_gene: TRBD2
abundance: medium-sized
v_gene: TRBV2
j_gene: TRBJ2-2

CDR3nt: TGTGCCAGCAGCGGGGACAGGAACATTCAGTACTTC
CDR3aa: CASSGDRNIQYF
d_gene: TRBD1
abundance: NA
v_gene: TRBV7-2
j_gene: TRBJ2-4

CDR3nt: TGTGCCAGCAGCAATAAACTCAGGGGCCTCCACTTT
CDR3aa: CASSNKLRGLHF
d_gene: NA
abundance: NA
v_gene: TRBV6-7
j_gene: TRBJ1-6

CDR3nt: TGTGCCAGCAGCGTAGGATCGGGAGGGCGGTCCTACGAGCAGTACTTC
CDR3aa: CASSVGSGGRSYEQYF
d_gene: TRBD2
abundance: NA
v_gene: TRBV9
j_gene: TRBJ2-7

CDR3nt: TGTGCCAGCAGCTTAGAACCCAGGGGGACTTCACCCCTCCACTTT
CDR3aa: CASSLEPRGTSPLHF
d_gene: TRBD1
abundance: once
v_gene: TRBV11-2
j_gene: TRBJ1-6

CDR3nt: TGTGCCTGGAGTGTCGGTGATGAGCAGTTCTTC
CDR3aa: CAWSVGDEQFF
d_gene: NA
abundance: NA
v_gene: TRBV30
j_gene: TRBJ2-1

CDR3nt: TGTGCCAGTGGCGGGGGGCAGAACACCGGGGAGCTGTTTTTT
CDR3aa: CASGGGQNTGELFF
d_gene: TRBD2
abundance: NA
v_gene: TRBV19
j_gene: TRBJ2-2

CDR3nt: TGCGCCAGCACGACTAGCGGGGGTGAAAACAATGAGCAGTTCTTC
CDR3aa: CASTTSGGENNEQFF
d_gene: TRBD2
abundance: few
v_gene: TRBV23-1
j_gene: TRBJ2-1

CDR3nt: TGCGCCAGCAGCCAGCCCCGGGACCGGAGGGACCAGCCCCAGCATTTT
CDR3aa: CASSQPRDRRDQPQHF
d_gene: NA
abundance: NA
v_gene: TRBV4-1
j_gene: TRBJ1-5

CDR3nt: TGTGCCAGCAGCAGCAGGACTAGCGCCCTTGGGGCCAAAAACATTCAGTACTTC
CDR3aa: CASSSRTSALGAKNIQYF
d_gene: NA
abundance: NA
v_gene: TRBV21-1
j_gene: TRBJ2-4

CDR3nt: TGTGCCAGCAGCCAGATTGACAGGGTAGAGACCCAGTACTTC
CDR3aa: CASSQIDRVETQYF
d_gene: TRBD1
abundance: once
v_gene: TRBV4-2
j_gene: TRBJ2-5

CDR3nt: TGTGCCAGCAGCTCCCCCTTTGGGGGGGACACAGATACGCAGTATTTT
CDR3aa: CASSSPFGGDTDTQYF
d_gene: TRBD2
abundance: NA
v_gene: TRBV11-3
j_gene: TRBJ2-3

CDR3nt: TGTGCCAGCAGTTACAGGGCAGGGGACGGCTACACCTTC
CDR3aa: CASSYRAGDGYTF
d_gene: NA
abundance: NA
v_gene: TRBV6-5
j_gene: TRBJ1-2

CDR3nt: TGCAGCGTTGATGGGGGGGAGACCCAGTACTTC
CDR3aa: CSVDGGETQYF
d_gene: NA
abundance: NA
v_gene: TRBV29-1
j_gene: TRBJ2-5

CDR3nt: TGTGCCAGCAGCGAAACAGGGTTAGCTAACTATGGCTACACCTTC
CDR3aa: CASSETGLANYGYTF
d_gene: NA
abundance: medium-sized
v_gene: TRBV9
j_gene: TRBJ1-2

CDR3nt: TGTGCCAGCAGCCCAGGACAGGGAGGGCTGTTTTTT
CDR3aa: CASSPGQGGLFF
d_gene: TRBD1
abundance: few
v_gene: TRBV14
j_gene: TRBJ2-2

CDR3nt: TGTGCCAGCAGCTTCGGAATACAGGGCGGGAAAAACATTCAGTACTTC
CDR3aa: CASSFGIQGGKNIQYF
d_gene: NA
abundance: once
v_gene: TRBV11-1
j_gene: TRBJ2-4

CDR3nt: TGTGCCAGCAGCGAGCGGGCTAGCGGGCGATTCTCCTCCTACAATGAGCAGTTCTTC
CDR3aa: CASSERASGRFSSYNEQFF
d_gene: TRBD2
abundance: NA
v_gene: TRBV9
j_gene: TRBJ2-1

CDR3nt: TGCGCCAGCACCCACCCCGGGAGGGGTATAGGGGCCAACGTCCTGACTTTC
CDR3aa: CASTHPGRGIGANVLTF
d_gene: TRBD2
abundance: NA
v_gene: TRBV5-1
j_gene: TRBJ2-6

CDR3nt: TGTGCCAGCAGCACCCGGGACAGGGGGCTGGGCGAGCAGTACTTC
CDR3aa: CASSTRDRGLGEQYF
d_gene: TRBD1
abundance: NA
v_gene: TRBV5-4
j_gene: TRBJ2-7

CDR3nt: TGTGCCAGCAGCGCTACCGGGACAGGGGAGTCACCCCTCCACTTT
CDR3aa: CASSATGTGESPLHF
d_gene: TRBD1
abundance: NA
v_gene: TRBV6-5
j_gene: TRBJ1-6

CDR3nt: TGTGCCAGCAGCCGGACTAGACTCACAGATACGCAGTATTTT
CDR3aa: CASSRTRLTDTQYF
d_gene: TRBD2
abundance: NA
v_gene: TRBV7-2
j_gene: TRBJ2-3

CDR3nt: TGTGCCAGCAGAAAACAGGGATGGGGTTTGCATGGCTACACCTTC
CDR3aa: CASRKQGWGLHGYTF
d_gene: NA
abundance: NA
v_gene: TRBV6-5
j_gene: TRBJ1-2